These 27 T cell receptor beta chains came from one sample sequenced in a study of cytomegalovirus exposure and HLA in healthy donors. Both 60 Vbeta primers and 13 Jbeta primers went into the PCR. Using immunoSEQ multiplex PCR, the repertoire was profiled, and TCRdb retains in-frame clones only, with some absent. The sample records some 150,000 clones, around 75% being singletons. Source material: PBMCs. These receptor sequences come from a woman aged 40-49 years in good health and CMV-seronegative.

For this clone: One junction end disagrees with the germline gene, perhaps due to a read error. The chain combines TRBV7-9 with TRBJ1-1, with 10 bases aligning to TRBD1. Per the germline V gene, CDR1 is SEHNR and CDR2 is FQNEAQ (reference sequence). The CDR3 extends over 13 amino acids. The CDR3 here is CSSSQDRGDRAFF. CDR3 DNA: TGTTCCAGCAGCCAGGACAGGGGGGATCGAGCTTTCTTT.

The chain is built from TRBV7-8 and TRBJ2-2; 9 nucleotides match TRBD2. The CDR3 loop spans 18 amino acids. V was pared by 3 bases and J by 6 bases, with 14 bases of the junction left unmatched. The germline CDR1 and CDR2 sequences are SGHVS and FQNEAQ. CDR3 nucleotide sequence: TGTGCCAGCAGCTTCAAATTCCCGGGACTAGCTTCCCCCGGGGAGCTGTTTTTT. Amino acids: CASSFKFPGLASPGELFF.

This clone was detected once. This chain links TRBV5-1 with TRBJ1-4, with 8 positions matching TRBD1. This CDR3 is built from 15 residues. Germline lookup yields CDR1 SGHRS and CDR2 YFSETQ. V lost 4 bases to trimming and J lost 4 bases; unmatched junction nucleotides: 6. The CDR3 DNA reads TGCGCCAGCAGCCCACCGGGACAGGATAATGAAAAACTGTTTTTT. This translates into CASSPPGQDNEKLFF.

The chain combines TRBV2 with TRBJ1-1, with 8 bases identical to TRBD1. Germline V CDR1 and CDR2: SNHLY, FYNNEI. This CDR3 is 14 amino acids long. V shed 6 bases and J 5 bases; nucleotides not matched to a gene: 8. The CDR3 DNA follows: TGTGCCAGCAGGTTCAGGGGGCTGGGGACTGAAGCTTTCTTT. It translates to CASRFRGLGTEAFF.

In regard to this clone: Distinct nucleotide sequences in the sample also encode this CDR3. The J gene is TRBJ2-7, the V gene TRBV28, with a possible D match to TRBD1 (6 bases). Trimming took off 6 bases at V and 3 bases at J, with 9 bases between the two ends. Germline V gene data show CDR1 as MDHEN and CDR2 as SYDVKM. The CDR3 contains 12 residues. CDR3: CASSLQGYEQYF. CDR3 bases: TGTGCCAGCAGCCTACAGGGCTACGAGCAGTACTTC. The complete variable domain, with remaining parts taken from reference TRBV28 and TRBJ2-7, reads DVKVTQSSRYLVKRTGEKVFLECVQDMDHENMFWYRQDPGLGLRLIYFSYDVKMKEKGDIPEGYSVSREKKERFSLILESASTNQTSMYLCASSLQGYEQYFGPGTRLTVT.

The V and J genes are TRBV18 and TRBJ1-1; D unresolved. Trimming pared 6 bases from V and 4 bases from J, leaving 18 bases between. Germline lookup yields CDR1 KGHSH and CDR2 LQKENI. This CDR3 is 15 amino acids long. CDR3 coding DNA: TGTGCCAGCTCCTGGAGAACCCTCGGAGGCACTGAAGCTTTCTTT. Protein sequence: CASSWRTLGGTEAFF.

The chain carries TRBV19 and TRBJ2-6, with TRBD2 matching 7 bases. The CDR3 totals 14 residues. CDR1 LNHDA and CDR2 SQIVND come from the germline V gene (reference sequence). V was clipped by 11 bases and J by 3 bases; unmatched bases: 7. The CDR3 nucleotides are TGTGCCGCTGGGAGGGCTCGTGGGGCCAACGTCCTGACTTTC. This codes for CAAGRARGANVLTF.

V usage is TRBV14 and J usage is TRBJ1-1; 7 positions match TRBD1. Germline V gene sequence: CDR1 SGHDN, CDR2 FVKESK. The CDR3 runs to 15 residues. V dropped 6 bases and J dropped 1; count of bases not matched to a gene: 8. DNA of the CDR3: TGTGCCAGCAGAACACGACAGGGCGGGAACACTGAAGCTTTCTTT. Residues: CASRTRQGGNTEAFF.

In regard to this clone: The identical CDR3 is also encoded by other nucleotide sequences in the sample. The chain is built from TRBV5-4 and TRBJ1-2; a weak D match, TRBD1 (6 bases). Per germline, CDR1 SGHNT and CDR2 YYREEE (reference sequence). Trimming took off 4 bases at V and 8 bases at J, with 9 bases between the two ends. The CDR3 has 11 residues. The CDR3 sequence is CASSATGGYTF. The CDR3, as DNA: TGTGCCAGCAGCGCTACAGGGGGCTACACCTTC.

V and J are TRBV11-2 and TRBJ2-1; 10 bases align to TRBD2. J was trimmed by 5 bases and V by 3 bases; bases with no gene match: 4. The CDR3 is 15 amino acids. Germline V gene lookup returns CDR1 SGHAT and CDR2 FQNNGV. The CDR3 spells CASSLLAGENNEQFF. CDR3 nucleotides: TGTGCCAGCAGCTTGCTAGCGGGAGAGAACAATGAGCAGTTCTTC. The full variable domain, its missing parts supplied by reference TRBV11-2 and TRBJ2-1, is EAGVAQSPRYKIIEKRQSVAFWCNPISGHATLYWYQQILGQGPKLLIQFQNNGVVDDSQLPKDRFSAERLKGVDSTLKIQPAKLEDSAVYLCASSLLAGENNEQFFGPGTRLTVL.

V gene TRBV19 combines with J gene TRBJ1-6, with D unclear. CDR3 length equals 13 residues. V was pared by 5 bases and J by 8 bases, with 10 bases between. The V gene's germline CDR1 is LNHDA and CDR2 SQIVND (reference sequence). The CDR3 protein is CASSRRLDSPLHF. The CDR3 DNA reads as TGTGCCAGTAGTCGGCGACTTGATTCACCCCTCCACTTT.

The CDR3 sequence is CASSLISDTEAFF. The CDR3 DNA reads as TGTGCCAGCAGCCTAATTAGTGACACTGAAGCTTTCTTT. V gene TRBV7-9 combines with J gene TRBJ1-1, with D hard to call. The CDR3 has 13 amino acids. Trimming removed 5 bases from V and 3 bases from J, with 10 bases in between. Germline CDR1 reads SEHNR; CDR2 reads FQNEAQ (reference sequence).

In DNA form, the CDR3 reads TGTGCCAGCAGCGACGGGACAGACTTTGAGAGAGGCTACACCTTC. Amino acid sequence: CASSDGTDFERGYTF. The chain employs TRBV7-9 and TRBJ1-2, with 7 bases identical to TRBD1. The junction had 14 bases not matched to a gene; V was cut back by 5 bases and J by 8 bases. The CDR3 sequence is 15 residues long. Germline CDR1 is SEHNR and CDR2 is FQNEAQ (reference sequence).

The J gene is TRBJ2-7, the V gene TRBV27, with TRBD1 matching over 9 bases. The CDR3 has 13 amino acids. Germline loops: CDR1 MNHEY, CDR2 SMNVEV (reference sequence). The J segment lost 3 bases and the V segment lost 5 bases, leaving 2 bases of the junction unmatched. The CDR3 spells CASSTGQGYEQYF. CDR3 nucleotide sequence: TGTGCCAGCAGTACGGGACAGGGCTACGAGCAGTACTTC.

This clone was counted a few times. The chain recombines TRBV28 with TRBJ2-2; TRBD1 matches 8 bases. Per the germline V gene, CDR1 is MDHEN and CDR2 is SYDVKM. V dropped 6 bases and J dropped 1; count of bases not matched to a gene: 4. CDR3 length: 15 residues. CDR3 residues: CASRSTGVNTGELFF. The CDR3 nucleotides read TGTGCCAGCAGGTCGACAGGGGTGAACACCGGGGAGCTGTTTTTT.

This chain links TRBV6-5 with TRBJ2-2, with a tentative D call TRBD1 (5 bases). V gave up 6 bases and J gave up 1 base, with 6 bases separating them. Germline CDR1 MNHEY, CDR2 SVGAGI. The CDR3 has 13 residues. The CDR3 DNA reads as TGTGCCAGCAGGACAGTGAACACCGGGGAGCTGTTTTTT. Its translation is CASRTVNTGELFF.

The chain is built from TRBV7-9 and TRBJ1-6, with D hard to call. In germline, CDR1 is SEHNR, CDR2 FQNEAQ (reference sequence). CDR3 size: 13 residues. Deletions cut 5 bases from V and 13 bases from J, with 15 bases between. This chain's CDR3 is CASSPISEFPLHF. The CDR3 DNA reads as TGTGCCAGCAGCCCTATCTCGGAGTTTCCCCTCCACTTT.

The rearrangement links TRBV10-1 to TRBJ2-3, with 9 bases matching TRBD2. Trimming removed 9 bases from V and 6 bases from J; junction bases left unmatched: 10. The CDR3 consists of 14 residues. Germline CDR1 is WNHNN and CDR2 is SYGVQD (reference sequence). The CDR3 loop is CASGGGGALDTQYF. Here the CDR3 DNA reads TGCGCCAGTGGCGGCGGGGGGGCCTTGGATACGCAGTATTTT.

CDR3 region: CASSLSGDRADEQYF. The CDR3 DNA reads as TGTGCCAGCAGCTTATCGGGGGACAGGGCTGACGAGCAGTACTTC. The J gene is TRBJ2-7, the V gene TRBV7-9, with 9 bases aligning to TRBD1. The CDR3 totals 15 residues. The germline gives CDR1 SEHNR, CDR2 FQNEAQ (reference sequence). V trimming: 2 bases; J trimming: 5 bases; junction bases outside the gene matches: 7.

The chain links TRBV27 to TRBJ1-5, with 7 nucleotides matching TRBD1. The CDR3 runs to 13 residues. The germline V gene encodes CDR1 MNHEY and CDR2 SMNVEV (reference sequence). V lost 8 bases to trimming and J lost 9 bases; unmatched junction nucleotides: 10. CDR3 protein: CASALQGLGPQHF. The DNA for the CDR3 is TGTGCCAGCGCGCTACAGGGGCTGGGGCCCCAGCATTTT.

In this sample, this clone turned up a few times. The V call is TRBV19, the J call TRBJ1-1; no clear D. Germline CDR1 and CDR2: LNHDA and SQIVND (reference sequence). V was pared by 7 bases and J by 0 bases, with 12 bases between. The CDR3 has 14 residues. The CDR3 nucleotides read TGTGCCAGTATAAAGGGAGGCGTGAACACTGAAGCTTTCTTT. Amino acid sequence: CASIKGGVNTEAFF.

The chain combines TRBV5-1 with TRBJ1-2, with 7 bases aligning to TRBD1. Germline assignment: CDR1 SGHRS and CDR2 YFSETQ. The CDR3 length is 13 residues. Trimming at V came to 0 bases and at J to 12 bases, leaving 8 bases not matched to a gene. The CDR3 is CASSLVGQTSHTF. The CDR3 nucleotides read TGCGCCAGCAGCTTGGTGGGACAGACGTCGCACACCTTC.

V is TRBV2 and J is TRBJ2-5, with 10 bases lining up with TRBD2. The length of the CDR3 is 14 residues. The V and J ends lost 5 bases and 4 bases, in that order; junction bases with no gene match: 4. Germline V gene sequence: CDR1 SNHLY, CDR2 FYNNEI. CDR3 bases: TGTGCCAGCAGTAGAGCGGGGGGGACAGAGACCCAGTACTTC. Protein sequence: CASSRAGGTETQYF.

This clone appeared a few times. The chain recombines TRBV11-2 with TRBJ1-3; D may be TRBD1 (5 bases). This CDR3 has 13 amino acids. Per the germline V gene, CDR1 is SGHAT and CDR2 is FQNNGV. Trimming pared 5 bases from V and 9 bases from J, leaving 14 bases between. The CDR3 sequence: CASSLSGAGTIYF. The CDR3 DNA is TGTGCCAGCAGCCTCAGCGGGGCCGGCACCATATATTTT.

The gene calls are TRBV13 and TRBJ1-6; D gene uncertain. Germline-derived CDR1 and CDR2 are PRHDT and FYEKMQ (reference sequence). The length of the CDR3 is 12 residues. Trimming took 2 bases from V and 9 from J, leaving 5 bases between them. The CDR3 region is CASSLSSSPLHF. As DNA, the CDR3 is TGTGCCAGCAGCTTAAGTAGTTCACCCCTCCACTTT.

The genes are TRBV7-7 and TRBJ1-4, with a weak D call TRBD1 (6 bases). The CDR3 is made up of 15 amino acids. The germline V gene has CDR1 SSHAT and CDR2 FNYEAQ (reference sequence). V lost 5 bases, J lost 6 bases, and 16 bases lay in between. CDR3 protein: CASSKGQGLDEKLFF. In DNA, the CDR3 is TGTGCCAGCAGCAAGGGGCAGGGGCTAGATGAAAAACTGTTTTTT.

The V call is TRBV5-1, the J call TRBJ2-5; 9 nucleotides match TRBD1. The DNA end is a closer match to TRBJ2-7, so the J assignment may be wrong. CDR1 and CDR2 (germline): SGHRS, YFSETQ. This CDR3 is built from 14 residues. This CDR3 is CASNTGQGSYEQYF. The CDR3 region has the DNA TGCGCCAGCAACACGGGACAGGGCTCCTACGAGCAGTACTTC.